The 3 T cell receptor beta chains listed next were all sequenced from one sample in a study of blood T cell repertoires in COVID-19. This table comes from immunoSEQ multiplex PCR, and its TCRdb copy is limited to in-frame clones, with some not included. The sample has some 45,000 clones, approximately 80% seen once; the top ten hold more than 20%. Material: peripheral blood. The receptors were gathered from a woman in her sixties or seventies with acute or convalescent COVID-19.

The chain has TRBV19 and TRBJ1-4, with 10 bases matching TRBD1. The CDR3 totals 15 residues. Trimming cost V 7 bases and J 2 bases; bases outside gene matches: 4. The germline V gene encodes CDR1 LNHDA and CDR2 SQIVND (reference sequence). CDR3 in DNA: TGTGCCAGTACGGACAGGGGGATCACTAATGAAAAACTGTTTTTT. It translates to CASTDRGITNEKLFF.

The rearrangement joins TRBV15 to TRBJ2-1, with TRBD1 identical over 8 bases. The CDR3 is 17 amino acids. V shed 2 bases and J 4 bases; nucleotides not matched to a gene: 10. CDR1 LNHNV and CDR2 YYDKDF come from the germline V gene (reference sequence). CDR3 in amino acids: CATSRYPGTGLYNEQFF. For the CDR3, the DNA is TGTGCCACCAGCAGATATCCCGGGACAGGACTTTACAATGAGCAGTTCTTC.

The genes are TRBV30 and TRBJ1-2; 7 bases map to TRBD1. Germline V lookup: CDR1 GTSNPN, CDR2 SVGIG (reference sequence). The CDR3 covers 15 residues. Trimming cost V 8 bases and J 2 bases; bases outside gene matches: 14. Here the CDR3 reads CALGAAGGSNYGYTF. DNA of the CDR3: TGTGCCCTCGGCGCCGCAGGGGGATCAAACTATGGCTACACCTTC.